These 9 T cell receptor beta chains were sequenced from one sample in a study of glioma-infiltrating T cells after dendritic cell vaccination. TCRdb's copy holds only in-frame clones and misses some; the assay was immunoSEQ multiplex PCR. The sample contains roughly 100,000 clones, almost 90% of which appear only once. Time point: after dendritic cell vaccination, including at tumor progression/relapse. Sequencing used blood, obtained after dendritic cell vaccination. The receptor source for this set is a human donor with glioblastoma.

This clone has just a few counts. The rearrangement uses TRBV5-1 and TRBJ2-5; TRBD1 matches at 10 bases. This CDR3 is built from 13 residues. The V gene's germline CDR1 is SGHRS and CDR2 YFSETQ. V dropped 4 bases and J dropped 9; count of bases not matched to a gene: 6. As DNA, the CDR3 is TGCGCCAGCAGCCCGGGACAGGGGAGGCCCCAGTACTTC. Translated: CASSPGQGRPQYF.

The CDR3: CASSEEGPPRGEKLFF. CDR3 DNA: TGTGCCAGCAGTGAAGAAGGGCCGCCCAGGGGTGAAAAACTGTTTTTT. The V and J genes are TRBV6-1 and TRBJ1-4; D perhaps matches TRBD1 (6 bases). The CDR3 is 16 amino acids. Germline assignment: CDR1 MNHNS and CDR2 SASEGT. V was shortened by 1 base and J by 7 bases, with 16 bases between the two germline ends.

In its sample, this clone was seen a few times. The chain carries TRBV7-3 and TRBJ2-5, with TRBD1 matching 8 bases. V lost 5 bases, J lost 1 base, and 3 bases stayed unmatched. Germline V gene sequence: CDR1 SGHTA, CDR2 FQGTGA. The CDR3 runs 14 residues. This CDR3 reads CASSPGGLQETQYF. The CDR3 DNA sequence: TGTGCCAGCAGCCCAGGGGGCCTCCAAGAGACCCAGTACTTC.

In its sample, this clone was seen a few times. The V and J genes are TRBV9 and TRBJ1-6; possibly TRBD1 for D (6 bases). V was shortened by 0 bases and J by 4 bases, with 8 bases between the two germline ends. In germline, CDR1 is SGDLS, CDR2 YYNGEE. The CDR3 totals 15 residues. The CDR3 loop reads CASSVAGAYNSPLHF. In DNA form, the CDR3 reads TGTGCCAGCAGCGTAGCAGGGGCATATAATTCACCCCTCCACTTT.

This clone came up once. V usage is TRBV6-1 and J usage is TRBJ1-1; D perhaps matches TRBD1 (5 bases). Trimming took off 5 bases at V and 5 bases at J, with 12 bases between the two ends. CDR3 length: 13 amino acids. From germline, CDR1 is MNHNS and CDR2 SASEGT. The CDR3 DNA sequence: TGTGCCAGCAGTCTCAGGGTGGAGACTGAAGCTTTCTTT. Translating gives CASSLRVETEAFF.

This chain uses TRBV9 with TRBJ2-1; 13 positions agree with TRBD2. Germline V gene data show CDR1 as SGDLS and CDR2 as YYNGEE. The CDR3 consists of 16 residues. Unmatched junction bases numbered 1, after V lost 3 bases and J lost 1 base. The CDR3 loop is CASSGGLAGSYNEQFF. CDR3 coding DNA: TGTGCCAGCAGCGGGGGACTAGCGGGATCCTACAATGAGCAGTTCTTC.

The chain is built from TRBV9 and TRBJ1-4, with D perhaps TRBD1 (5 bases). Germline assignment: CDR1 SGDLS and CDR2 YYNGEE. CDR3 length equals 14 residues. Between the trimmed V and J ends, which lost 2 bases and 8 bases, there was a span of 13 bases. This CDR3 reads CASSVNQGGEKLFF. The CDR3, as DNA: TGTGCCAGCAGCGTCAACCAGGGAGGGGAAAAACTGTTTTTT.

The chain joins TRBV4-1 to TRBJ2-7; D may be TRBD2 (5 bases). This CDR3 has 16 amino acids. Germline loops: CDR1 MGHRA, CDR2 YSYEKL. The V and J ends lost 0 bases and 2 bases respectively, with 14 bases between them. Here the CDR3 DNA reads TGCGCCAGCAGCCAAGAATTCGGGGTCAATACCTACGAGCAGTACTTC. Translation gives CASSQEFGVNTYEQYF.

This chain uses TRBV18 with TRBJ2-5, with TRBD2 identical over 7 bases. V lost 3 bases to trimming and J lost 4 bases; unmatched junction nucleotides: 14. CDR1 and CDR2 from the germline V gene are KGHSH and LQKENI. The CDR3 has 17 residues. The CDR3 spells CASSPSKGAGLRETQYF. The DNA of the CDR3 is TGTGCCAGCTCACCCTCTAAAGGAGCGGGGCTGAGAGAGACCCAGTACTTC.